This T cell receptor (beta chain) was recovered during a study of cytomegalovirus exposure and HLA in healthy donors. Researchers ran the PCR with 60 Vbeta and 13 Jbeta primers. Some clones are missing from TCRdb's copy, which holds only in-frame ones; the method was immunoSEQ multiplex PCR. The table includes under 90,000 clones, about 80% detected once. Germline loops: CDR1 SGHDT, CDR2 YYEEEE. The CDR3 covers 14 residues. Trimming took 4 bases from V and 0 from J; bases not matched to a gene: 1. The clonotype was recovered from a man aged 45-60 years in good health and CMV-seropositive. The chain links TRBV5-6 to TRBJ1-2; 9 bases are a match to TRBD1. The sample comprised PBMCs. The CDR3 is CASSRTGANYGYTF. The CDR3 DNA sequence: TGTGCCAGCAGCCGGACAGGGGCTAACTATGGCTACACCTTC.